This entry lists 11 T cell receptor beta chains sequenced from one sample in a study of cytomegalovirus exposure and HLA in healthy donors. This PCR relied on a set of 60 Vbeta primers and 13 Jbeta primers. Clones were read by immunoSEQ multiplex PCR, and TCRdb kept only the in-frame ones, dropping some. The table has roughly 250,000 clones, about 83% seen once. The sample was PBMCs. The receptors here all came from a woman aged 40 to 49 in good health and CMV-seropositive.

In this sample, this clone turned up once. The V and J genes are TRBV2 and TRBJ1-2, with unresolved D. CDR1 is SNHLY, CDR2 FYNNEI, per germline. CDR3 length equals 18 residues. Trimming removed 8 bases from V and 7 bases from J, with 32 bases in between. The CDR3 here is CASRLVDTITAGEGGYTF. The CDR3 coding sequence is TGTGCCAGCCGACTAGTCGACACAATTACAGCTGGCGAGGGTGGCTACACCTTC.

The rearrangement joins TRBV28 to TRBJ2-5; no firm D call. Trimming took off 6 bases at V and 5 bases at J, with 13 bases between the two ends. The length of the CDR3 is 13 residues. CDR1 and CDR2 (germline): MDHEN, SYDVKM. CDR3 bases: TGTGCCAGCAGCCCAGAGGAGCGCGAGACCCAGTACTTC. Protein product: CASSPEERETQYF.

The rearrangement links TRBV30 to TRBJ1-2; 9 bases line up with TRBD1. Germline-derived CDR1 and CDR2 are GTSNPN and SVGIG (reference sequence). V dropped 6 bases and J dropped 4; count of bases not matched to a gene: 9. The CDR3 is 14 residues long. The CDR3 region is CACTRDREGYGYTF. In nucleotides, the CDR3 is TGTGCCTGTACCCGGGACAGGGAAGGCTATGGCTACACCTTC.

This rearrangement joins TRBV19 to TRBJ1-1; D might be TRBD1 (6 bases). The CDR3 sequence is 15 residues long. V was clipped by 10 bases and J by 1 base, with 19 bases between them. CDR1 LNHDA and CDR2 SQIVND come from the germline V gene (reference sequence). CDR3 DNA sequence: TGTGCCACCTTCCTCCCCGGGACACCGAACACTGAAGCTTTCTTT. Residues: CATFLPGTPNTEAFF.

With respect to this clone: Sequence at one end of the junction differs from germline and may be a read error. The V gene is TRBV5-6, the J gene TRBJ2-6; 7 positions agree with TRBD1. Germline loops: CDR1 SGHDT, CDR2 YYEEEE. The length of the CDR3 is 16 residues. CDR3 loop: CASSPGQISGANGLTF. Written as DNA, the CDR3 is TGTGCCAGCAGCCCGGGACAGATCTCTGGGGCCAACGGCCTGACTTTC.

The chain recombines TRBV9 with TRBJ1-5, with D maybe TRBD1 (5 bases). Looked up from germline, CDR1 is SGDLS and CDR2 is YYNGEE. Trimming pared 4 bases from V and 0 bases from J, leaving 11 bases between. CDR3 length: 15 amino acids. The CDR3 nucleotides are TGTGCCAGCAGCATACAGGCTGATAGCAATCAGCCCCAGCATTTT. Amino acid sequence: CASSIQADSNQPQHF.

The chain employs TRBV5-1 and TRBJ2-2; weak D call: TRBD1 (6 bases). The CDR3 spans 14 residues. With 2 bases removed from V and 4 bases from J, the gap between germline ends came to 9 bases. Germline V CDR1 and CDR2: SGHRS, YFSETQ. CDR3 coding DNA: TGCGCCAGCAGCTTCCCCAGGGGCACCGGGGAGCTGTTTTTT. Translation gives CASSFPRGTGELFF.

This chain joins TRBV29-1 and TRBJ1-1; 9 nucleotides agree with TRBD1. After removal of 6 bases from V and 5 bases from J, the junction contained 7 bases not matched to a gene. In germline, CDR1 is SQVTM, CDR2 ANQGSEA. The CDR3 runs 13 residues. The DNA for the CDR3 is TGCAGCGTGATACAGGGGGCATGGACTGAAGCTTTCTTT. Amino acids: CSVIQGAWTEAFF.

The CDR3 here is CATRQGRSYEQYF. DNA for the CDR3: TGTGCCACTCGACAGGGGCGATCCTACGAGCAGTACTTC. This chain connects TRBV6-5 to TRBJ2-7; TRBD1 matches 8 bases. With V trimmed by 10 bases and J by 1 base, 6 bases remained unmatched. There are 13 residues in the CDR3. CDR1 MNHEY and CDR2 SVGAGI come from the germline V gene.

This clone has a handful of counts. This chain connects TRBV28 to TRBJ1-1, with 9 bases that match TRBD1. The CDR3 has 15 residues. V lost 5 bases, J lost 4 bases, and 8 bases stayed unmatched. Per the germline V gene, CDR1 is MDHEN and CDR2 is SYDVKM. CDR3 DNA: TGTGCCAGCAGTCAGACAGGGGGACGGCGCACTGAAGCTTTCTTT. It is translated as CASSQTGGRRTEAFF.

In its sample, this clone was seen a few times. For the CDR3, the DNA is TGTGCCAGCAGCTTAGCCCGAGGAGATAGCGGGAGAGTATGGCAGTACTTC. Translated: CASSLARGDSGRVWQYF. This rearrangement joins TRBV11-2 to TRBJ2-4, with 9 bases lining up with TRBD2. CDR1 is SGHAT and CDR2 is FQNNGV in the germline V gene. CDR3 length equals 17 residues. V gave up 1 base and J gave up 13 bases; unmatched junction bases: 17.